These 22 T cell receptor beta chains share one sample of origin, sequenced in a study of blood T cells in healthy people across ages. With a J-beta primer mix and a sample-barcoded 5' primer, a second PCR ran roughly 6 to 11 cycles. TCRdb re-analysed the 5' RACE reads in MiXCR, keeping a single row per CDR3 protein. Among 600,000 or so distinct CDR3 sequences listed, about 28% were seen once. Material: blood. The origin of the receptors is a woman of 80 years or more in good health.

This clonotype was seen ten or more times. The chain has TRBV7-9 and TRBJ2-3, with TRBD2 matching 14 bases. CDR3 length: 18 amino acids. CDR1 is SEHNR and CDR2 is FQNEAQ in the germline V gene (reference sequence). J gave up 2 bases and V 6 bases, and 10 bases lay outside the gene matches. This chain's CDR3 is CASSSRRLAGGLTDTQYF. As DNA, the CDR3 is TGTGCCAGCAGTTCGCGAAGACTAGCGGGGGGGCTCACAGATACGCAGTATTTT. The entire variable domain, with the rest obtained from reference TRBV7-9 and TRBJ2-3, is as follows: DTGVSQNPRHKITKRGQNVTFRCDPISEHNRLYWYRQTLGQGPEFLTYFQNEAQLEKSRLLSDRFSAERPKGSFSTLEIQRTEQGDSAMYLCASSSRRLAGGLTDTQYFGPGTRLTVL.

The V gene is TRBV2, the J gene TRBJ2-6; tentatively, D is TRBD1 (5 bases). V was cut by 2 bases and J by 0 bases, with 11 bases left in between. The CDR3 is 17 amino acids. Looked up from germline, CDR1 is SNHLY and CDR2 is FYNNEI. CDR3 in amino acids: CASSETKGDSGANVLTF. CDR3 coding DNA: TGTGCCAGCAGTGAAACGAAAGGGGACTCTGGGGCCAACGTCCTGACTTTC.

Ten or more counts support this clonotype. The V call is TRBV7-9, the J call TRBJ1-5, with D maybe TRBD1 (5 bases). The germline V gene has CDR1 SEHNR and CDR2 FQNEAQ (reference sequence). Deletions cut 4 bases from V and 3 bases from J, with 10 bases between. The CDR3 is 14 amino acids. CDR3 region: CASSWDGDNQPQHF. For the CDR3, the DNA is TGTGCCAGCAGCTGGGACGGTGACAATCAGCCCCAGCATTTT.

With respect to this clonotype: A much larger clone sits a single nucleotide away, making a read error possible. The rearrangement joins TRBV10-3 to TRBJ2-5; D may be TRBD1 (5 bases). The end of the DNA is better explained by TRBJ2-1, so the J call may be wrong. The CDR3 is 14 amino acids. The germline V gene has CDR1 ENHRY and CDR2 SYGVKD. The CDR3 sequence: CAISESGREETQFF. In nucleotides, the CDR3 is TGTGCCATCAGTGAGTCGGGCAGGGAAGAGACCCAGTTCTTC.

This clonotype was detected ten times or more. The rearrangement joins TRBV6-2 or TRBV6-3 to TRBJ2-1, with 7 bases aligning to TRBD2. The CDR3 runs 14 residues. Germline V lookup: CDR1 MNHEY, CDR2 SVGEGT. Trimming removed 6 bases from V and 9 bases from J; junction bases left unmatched: 11. The CDR3 DNA follows: TGTGCCAGCAGGGAAGGGACTACCGGTAGTGAGCAGTTCTTC. Translated, it gives CASREGTTGSEQFF.

The chain combines TRBV19 with TRBJ1-5; 8 bases match TRBD1. Germline V gene lookup returns CDR1 LNHDA and CDR2 SQIVND (reference sequence). The length of the CDR3 is 15 residues. With 3 bases clipped from V and 5 bases from J, the junction kept 6 bases outside the gene matches. The CDR3 DNA sequence: TGTGCCAGTAGTATGACGGCAGGGGGCCATCAGCCCCAGCATTTT. Its protein product is CASSMTAGGHQPQHF.

The chain links TRBV20-1 to TRBJ2-5, with 10 bases identical to TRBD2. The germline gives CDR1 DFQATT, CDR2 SNEGSKA (reference sequence). V lost 0 bases to trimming and J lost 11 bases; unmatched junction nucleotides: 18. The CDR3 spans 17 residues. The CDR3 loop is CSARDTKRGGRGNEQYF. Written as DNA, the CDR3 is TGCAGTGCTAGAGATACCAAGCGGGGGGGCCGAGGCAATGAGCAGTACTTC.

This clonotype was recorded at least ten times. The chain uses TRBV7-2 and TRBJ2-7, with 9 positions matching TRBD2. Germline CDR1 is SGHTA and CDR2 is FQGNSA. CDR3 size: 13 residues. Trimming cost V 5 bases and J 5 bases; bases outside gene matches: 4. DNA for the CDR3: TGTGCCAGCAGCCCTGGGACTAGCAACGAGCAGTACTTC. Amino acid sequence: CASSPGTSNEQYF.

V usage is TRBV28 and J usage is TRBJ1-2, with D perhaps matching TRBD1 (6 bases). CDR1 and CDR2 from the germline V gene are MDHEN and SYDVKM. Trimming removed 0 bases from V and 4 bases from J, with 21 bases in between. This CDR3 is 18 amino acids long. The CDR3 is CASSLWAGAGFSVYGYTF. The CDR3 nucleotides read TGTGCCAGCAGTTTATGGGCAGGGGCGGGGTTTTCGGTCTATGGCTACACCTTC.

There are many counts of this clonotype. The chain employs TRBV15 and TRBJ1-2; D ambiguous. Germline CDR1 is LNHNV and CDR2 is YYDKDF (reference sequence). The CDR3 totals 14 residues. V shed 0 bases and J shed 4 bases, with 9 bases lying between them. CDR3 in DNA: TGTGCCACCAGCAGAGATCTAGGAGTCTATGGCTACACCTTC. This codes for CATSRDLGVYGYTF. The variable domain in full, with the rest retrieved from reference TRBV15 and TRBJ1-2, is DAMVIQNPRYQVTQFGKPVTLSCSQTLNHNVMYWYQQKSSQAPKLLFHYYDKDFNNEADTPDNFQSRRPNTSFCFLDIRSPGLGDTAMYLCATSRDLGVYGYTFGSGTRLTVV.

This clonotype was detected many times. This chain connects TRBV19 to TRBJ2-1, with TRBD2 as a possible D gene (7 bases). CDR1 LNHDA and CDR2 SQIVND come from the germline V gene (reference sequence). This CDR3 comprises 16 residues. Trimming removed 7 bases at V and 0 bases at J, with 16 bases between. The CDR3 DNA follows: TGTGCCAGTACTGCTTTAGGGGGGGGCTCCTACAATGAGCAGTTCTTC. This translates into CASTALGGGSYNEQFF.

Comment on this clonotype: A much larger clone lies a single base off, so this may be a read error. J is TRBJ2-7 and V is TRBV5-1; D not certain. Germline-derived CDR1 and CDR2 are SGHRS and YFSETQ. With 0 bases removed from V and 7 bases from J, the gap between germline ends came to 26 bases. The CDR3 runs to 18 residues. CDR3 residues: CASSLVPLTSDVDNEQYF. DNA for the CDR3: TGCGCCAGCAGCTTGGTCCCTCTCACAAGCGATGTTGACAATGAGCAGTACTTC.

This clonotype was found once. Since a much larger clone is just one base distant, this may be a read error. The J gene is TRBJ1-3, the V gene TRBV5-1; unclear D gene. The ends were cut back, 0 bases at V and 0 bases at J, with 4 bases in the middle. Per the germline V gene, CDR1 is SGHRS and CDR2 is YFSETQ. This CDR3 comprises 14 residues. For the CDR3, the DNA is TGCGCCAGCAGCTTGGACATCTCTGGAAACACCATATATTTT. Translating it yields CASSLDISGNTIYF. The complete variable domain, with remaining parts taken from reference TRBV5-1 and TRBJ1-3, reads KAGVTQTPRYLIKTRGQQVTLSCSPISGHRSVSWYQQTPGQGLQFLFEYFSETQRNKGNFPGRFSGRQFSNSRSEMNVSTLELGDSALYLCASSLDISGNTIYFGEGSWLTVV.

This clonotype was seen ten or more times. The chain recombines TRBV20-1 with TRBJ2-7; the D is unclear. Deletions cut 6 bases from V and 3 bases from J, with 9 bases between. Germline lookup yields CDR1 DFQATT and CDR2 SNEGSKA (reference sequence). This CDR3 is built from 11 residues. CDR3 protein: CSAAESYEQYF. CDR3 DNA: TGCAGTGCAGCAGAGAGCTACGAGCAGTACTTC.

This clonotype has a handful of counts. With a much larger clone just one base away, this may be a read error. This chain links TRBV4-3 with TRBJ2-1; 12 nucleotides agree with TRBD2. The last part of the DNA fits TRBJ2-7 better; the J call may be wrong. The CDR3 runs to 17 residues. Germline V CDR1 and CDR2: LGHNA, YSLEER. DNA for the CDR3: TGCGCCAGCAGCCAAGGTACTAGCGGGGGGACCTACAATGAGCAGTACTTC. It yields the protein CASSQGTSGGTYNEQYF.

This clonotype has a handful of counts. J is TRBJ1-2 and V is TRBV10-3; TRBD1 aligns across 10 bases. Germline V gene data show CDR1 as ENHRY and CDR2 as SYGVKD. The length of the CDR3 is 16 residues. V gave up 4 bases and J gave up 5 bases; unmatched junction bases: 10. CDR3 DNA sequence: TGTGCCATCAGTGGGACCGGGACAGGGGAGACTTATGGCTACACCTTC. Its translation: CAISGTGTGETYGYTF.

The rearrangement uses TRBV20-1 and TRBJ2-7; D perhaps matches TRBD1 (5 bases). The CDR3 runs 16 residues. V was clipped by 6 bases and J by 0 bases, with 21 bases between them. Germline CDR1 and CDR2: DFQATT and SNEGSKA (reference sequence). The CDR3: CSAANRRALPSYEQYF. Written as DNA, the CDR3 is TGCAGTGCGGCGAACAGGCGCGCCCTCCCCTCCTACGAGCAGTACTTC.

Notes on this clonotype: One end of the junction is discordant with germline, which a read error may explain. The chain joins TRBV6-2 or TRBV6-3 to TRBJ2-3; D not certain. Looked up from germline, CDR1 is MNHEY and CDR2 is SVGEGT. The CDR3 has 12 amino acids. For the CDR3, the DNA is TGTGCCAGCAGTACCTCGGTAGATACGCGGTATTTT. The encoded protein is CASSTSVDTRYF.

The table lists this clonotype with many counts. The chain is built from TRBV30 and TRBJ2-7, with a tentative D call TRBD2 (6 bases). Germline V gene sequence: CDR1 GTSNPN, CDR2 SVGIG (reference sequence). CDR3 length: 13 residues. Trimming removed 2 bases at V and 3 bases at J, with 11 bases between. The CDR3 region is CAWSTGLLYEQYF. DNA for the CDR3: TGTGCCTGGAGTACGGGACTCCTCTACGAGCAGTACTTC.

The V call is TRBV10-3, the J call TRBJ2-7; D is possibly TRBD2 (5 bases). The germline gives CDR1 ENHRY, CDR2 SYGVKD. The V end was cut by 2 bases, the J end by 8 bases, with 16 bases between. This CDR3 comprises 14 residues. Written as DNA, the CDR3 is TGTGCCATCAGTGAGGGGCGGGCCCTTACGCAGCAGTACTTC. Translated: CAISEGRALTQQYF.

There are many counts of this clonotype. This chain uses TRBV5-5 with TRBJ1-4; 7 bases are shared with TRBD1. Trimming removed 4 bases from V and 10 bases from J; junction bases left unmatched: 19. Per the germline V gene, CDR1 is SGHKS and CDR2 is YYEKEE (reference sequence). This CDR3 contains 17 residues. This chain's CDR3 is CASSPRDSFNEGGKLFF. CDR3 DNA sequence: TGTGCCAGCAGCCCAAGGGACAGTTTCAATGAAGGCGGAAAACTGTTTTTT. The full variable domain, rest sourced from reference TRBV5-5 and TRBJ1-4, is DAGVTQSPTHLIKTRGQQVTLRCSPISGHKSVSWYQQVLGQGPQFIFQYYEKEERGRGNFPDRFSARQFPNYSSELNVNALLLGDSALYLCASSPRDSFNEGGKLFFGSGTQLSVL.

V usage is TRBV7-3 and J usage is TRBJ2-1; D is possibly TRBD1 or TRBD2 (5 bases each). Germline CDR1 is SGHTA and CDR2 is FQGTGA. The CDR3 has 14 residues. V lost 2 bases and J lost 7, with 12 bases in between. The CDR3 region has the DNA TGTGCCAGCAGCTTACTGGGACCGGGGAATGAGCAGTTCTTC. Amino acids: CASSLLGPGNEQFF. Complete variable domain (other parts from reference TRBV7-3 and TRBJ2-1): GAGVSQTPSNKVTEKGKYVELRCDPISGHTALYWYRQSLGQGPEFLIYFQGTGAADDSGLPNDRFFAVRPEGSVSTLKIQRTERGDSAVYLCASSLLGPGNEQFFGPGTRLTVL.